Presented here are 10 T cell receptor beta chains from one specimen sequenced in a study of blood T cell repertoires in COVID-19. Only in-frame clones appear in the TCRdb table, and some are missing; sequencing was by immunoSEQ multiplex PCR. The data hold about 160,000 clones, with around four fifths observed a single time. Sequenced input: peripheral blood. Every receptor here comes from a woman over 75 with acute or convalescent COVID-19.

The CDR3 protein is CSASSGGLADTQYF. CDR3 DNA sequence: TGCAGTGCTAGTAGCGGGGGGCTCGCAGATACGCAGTATTTT. J is TRBJ2-3 and V is TRBV20-1, with TRBD2 identical over 10 bases. V trimming: 3 bases; J trimming: 4 bases; junction bases outside the gene matches: 4. The germline V gene encodes CDR1 DFQATT and CDR2 SNEGSKA (reference sequence). The CDR3 is made up of 14 amino acids.

The DNA of the CDR3 is TGTGCCTGGAGTGGAAGCGGCACTGAAGCTTTCTTT. The encoded protein is CAWSGSGTEAFF. The chain couples TRBV30 to TRBJ1-1; D call uncertain. Trimming took off 1 base at V and 4 bases at J, with 7 bases between the two ends. The germline gives CDR1 GTSNPN, CDR2 SVGIG (reference sequence). The CDR3 is 12 residues long.

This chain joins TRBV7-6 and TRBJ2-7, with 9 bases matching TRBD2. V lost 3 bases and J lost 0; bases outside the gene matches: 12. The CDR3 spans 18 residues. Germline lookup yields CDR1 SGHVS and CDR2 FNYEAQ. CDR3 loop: CASSLVGHSSGDSYEQYF. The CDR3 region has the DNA TGTGCCAGCAGCTTGGTCGGACACTCTAGCGGGGACTCCTACGAGCAGTACTTC.

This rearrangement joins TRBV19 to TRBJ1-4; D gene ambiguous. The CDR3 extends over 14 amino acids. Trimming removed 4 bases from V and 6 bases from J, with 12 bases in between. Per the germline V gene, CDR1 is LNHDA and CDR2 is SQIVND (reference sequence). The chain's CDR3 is CASSTRGSYEKLFF. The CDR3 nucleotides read TGTGCCAGTAGTACCCGAGGGAGTTATGAAAAACTGTTTTTT. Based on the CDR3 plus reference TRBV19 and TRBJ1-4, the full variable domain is DGGITQSPKYLFRKEGQNVTLSCEQNLNHDAMYWYRQDPGQGLRLIYYSQIVNDFQKGDIAEGYSVSREKKESFPLTVTSAQKNPTAFYLCASSTRGSYEKLFFGSGTQLSVL.

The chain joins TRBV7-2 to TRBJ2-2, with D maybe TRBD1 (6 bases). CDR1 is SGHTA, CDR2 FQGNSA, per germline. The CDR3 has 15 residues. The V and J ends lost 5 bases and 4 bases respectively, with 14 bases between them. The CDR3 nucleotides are TGTGCCAGCAGCGCTCACAGGGTACGCACCGGGGAGCTGTTTTTT. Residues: CASSAHRVRTGELFF.

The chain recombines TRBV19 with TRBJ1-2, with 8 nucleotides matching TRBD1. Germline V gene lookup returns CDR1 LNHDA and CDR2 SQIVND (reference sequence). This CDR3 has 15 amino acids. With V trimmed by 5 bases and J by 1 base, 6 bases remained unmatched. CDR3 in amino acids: CASSLDREVNYGYTF. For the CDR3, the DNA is TGTGCCAGTAGTTTGGACAGGGAAGTTAACTATGGCTACACCTTC.

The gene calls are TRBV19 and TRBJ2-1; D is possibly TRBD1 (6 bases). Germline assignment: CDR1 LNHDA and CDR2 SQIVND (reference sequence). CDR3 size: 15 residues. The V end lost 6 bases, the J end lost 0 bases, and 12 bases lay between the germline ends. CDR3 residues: CASSVTGSSYNEQFF. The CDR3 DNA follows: TGTGCCAGTAGCGTAACAGGGAGCTCCTACAATGAGCAGTTCTTC.

CDR3 nucleotides: TGTGCCAGCAGCCCAGGACAGGGGCTGAACTATGGCTACACCTTC. Translation gives CASSPGQGLNYGYTF. This chain uses TRBV4-2 with TRBJ1-2; 9 positions agree with TRBD1. The V gene end was trimmed by 4 bases and the J gene end by 2 bases; junction bases not matched to a gene: 5. The CDR3 contains 15 residues. Germline CDR1 LGHNA, CDR2 YNFKEQ.

The CDR3 sequence: CASSQIQGTEAFF. CDR3 DNA sequence: TGCGCCAGCAGCCAAATTCAGGGAACTGAAGCTTTCTTT. This rearrangement joins TRBV4-3 to TRBJ1-1; possibly TRBD1 for D (5 bases). CDR1 LGHNA and CDR2 YSLEER come from the germline V gene. The CDR3 totals 13 residues. V dropped 2 bases and J dropped 5 bases, with 9 bases sitting between them.

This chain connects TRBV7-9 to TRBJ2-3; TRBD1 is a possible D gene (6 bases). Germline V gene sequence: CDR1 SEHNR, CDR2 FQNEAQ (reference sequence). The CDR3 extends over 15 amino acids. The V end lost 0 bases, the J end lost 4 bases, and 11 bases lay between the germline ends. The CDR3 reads CASSLAGAGADTQYF. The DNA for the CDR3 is TGTGCCAGCAGCTTAGCGGGGGCCGGGGCAGATACGCAGTATTTT.